Below, 2 T cell receptor beta chains from the same sample are listed, as sequenced in a study of T cell responses to AZD1222 COVID-19 vaccine. The repertoire was sequenced with immunoSEQ multiplex PCR; TCRdb's copy has only in-frame clones and lacks some. Among tens of thousands of clones listed, 65% to 85% were seen once. The sequences come from peripheral blood, collected 28 days after the second AZD1222 dose. These receptors originate from an adult who received the AZD1222 COVID-19 vaccine.

The V and J genes are TRBV6-5 and TRBJ1-2; D gene uncertain. Deletions cut 2 bases from V and 5 bases from J, with 12 bases between. The germline V gene has CDR1 MNHEY and CDR2 SVGAGI. The CDR3 spans 14 residues. CDR3 sequence: CASSYRPDLYGYTF. CDR3 bases: TGTGCCAGCAGTTACCGACCGGACTTATATGGCTACACCTTC.

This sequence joins TRBV20-1 and TRBJ2-1; D gene ambiguous. Germline values: CDR1 DFQATT, CDR2 SNEGSKA (reference sequence). The CDR3 length is 15 residues. V lost 5 bases and J 6 bases, leaving 20 bases between the germline ends. The CDR3 protein is CSAGGSRQRVNEQFF. The CDR3 nucleotides are TGCAGTGCTGGTGGATCCAGGCAAAGGGTCAATGAGCAGTTCTTC.